Presented here are 3 T cell receptor beta chains from one specimen sequenced in a study of T cell repertoires in cytomegalovirus infection (dated by TCRdb to between 2018 and 2021). What the treatment or condition label conveys for this sample: in vitro stimulation with specific CMV peptide epitopes to enrich CMV-specific T cells. Sequenced using an Illumina HiSeq 1500. The public sequencing data were trimmed at Q25 with fastp and processed into clonotypes with MiXCR by TCRdb, which kept only in-frame beta chains. Entries are consolidated by CDR3 protein sequence, retaining the most common genes and DNA. Present in this sample are approximately 590,000 distinct CDR3 sequences, just under 40% of which were seen just once. Of the sample, 48% falls within the top ten clones. These receptors' antigens are unknown. The material was cultured PBMCs, obtained from culture after CMV antigen stimulation. The receptors shown here come from a human donor in good health (CMV status not recorded). Some clones in this sample may be carry-over from other donors' samples.

The chain employs TRBV6-6 and TRBJ1-1, with D unclear. Trimming shortened V by 5 bases and J by 8 bases, and 9 bases separated the two germline ends. The length of the CDR3 is 11 residues. CDR1 and CDR2 from the germline V gene are MNHNY and SVGAGI (reference sequence). This CDR3 reads CASSDPPEAFF. The CDR3 DNA follows: TGTGCCAGCAGTGACCCTCCCGAAGCTTTCTTT.

The V and J genes are TRBV6-2 or TRBV6-3 and TRBJ2-2; the D gene could be TRBD1 or TRBD2 (5 bases each). CDR1 and CDR2 from the germline V gene are MNHEY and SVGEGT. V lost 6 bases, J lost 6 bases, and 20 bases lay in between. This CDR3 has 16 residues. CDR3 nucleotide sequence: TGTGCCAGCAGACCCCTAAAGGGAGAGGGGCCCGGGGAGCTGTTTTTT. Translating gives CASRPLKGEGPGELFF.

This clonotype has just a few counts. CDR3 residues: CASSRGGGGNQPQHF. The CDR3 region has the DNA TGTGCCAGCAGTCGCGGCGGGGGCGGCAATCAGCCCCAGCATTTT. The rearrangement links TRBV11-2 to TRBJ1-5; D may be TRBD1 (6 bases). CDR3 length: 15 residues. The germline CDR1 and CDR2 sequences are SGHAT and FQNNGV. Trimming removed 6 bases at V and 2 bases at J, with 14 bases between.